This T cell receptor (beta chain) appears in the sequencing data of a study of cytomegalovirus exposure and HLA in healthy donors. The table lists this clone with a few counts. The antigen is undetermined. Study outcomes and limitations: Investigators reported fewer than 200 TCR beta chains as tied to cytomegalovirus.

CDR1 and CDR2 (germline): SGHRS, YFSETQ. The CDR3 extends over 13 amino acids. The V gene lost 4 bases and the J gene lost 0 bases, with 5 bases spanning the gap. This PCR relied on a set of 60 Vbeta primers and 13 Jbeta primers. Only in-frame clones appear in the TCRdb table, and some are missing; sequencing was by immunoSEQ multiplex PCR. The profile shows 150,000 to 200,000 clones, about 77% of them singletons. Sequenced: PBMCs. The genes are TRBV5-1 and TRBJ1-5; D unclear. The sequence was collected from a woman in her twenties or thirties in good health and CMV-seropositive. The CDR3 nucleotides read TGCGCCAGCAGCGTTTATAGCAATCAGCCCCAGCATTTT. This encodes CASSVYSNQPQHF.